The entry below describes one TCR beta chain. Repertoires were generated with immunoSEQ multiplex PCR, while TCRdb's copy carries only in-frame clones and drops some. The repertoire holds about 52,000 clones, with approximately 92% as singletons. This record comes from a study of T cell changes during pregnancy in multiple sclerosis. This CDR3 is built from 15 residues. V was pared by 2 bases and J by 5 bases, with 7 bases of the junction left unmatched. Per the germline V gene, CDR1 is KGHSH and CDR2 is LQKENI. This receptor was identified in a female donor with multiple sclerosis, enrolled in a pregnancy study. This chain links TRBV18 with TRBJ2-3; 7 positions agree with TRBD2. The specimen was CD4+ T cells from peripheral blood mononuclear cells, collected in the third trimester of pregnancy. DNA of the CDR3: TGTGCCAGCTCACCAGCTAGCGGCTGGGGAGATACGCAGTATTTT. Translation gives CASSPASGWGDTQYF.